A single T cell receptor (beta chain) is shown here with its context. CDR1 and CDR2 from the germline V gene are SGHNT and YYREEE (reference sequence). V gave up 4 bases and J gave up 4 bases; unmatched junction bases: 3. The CDR3 spans 14 residues. This entry belongs to a study of PD-L1 blockade in urothelial cancer. Here immunoSEQ multiplex PCR was the method, and the copy in TCRdb shows in-frame clones only, minus some. The data hold approximately 51,000 clones, with 86% observed a single time. Sequencing was performed on PBMCs, taken around atezolizumab (anti-PD-L1) treatment. The clonotype comes from a man between 60 and 70 years old with urothelial cancer. This rearrangement joins TRBV5-4 to TRBJ1-3, with TRBD1 matching over 9 bases. DNA of the CDR3: TGTGCCAGCAGCGGACAGGGGTGGGGAAACACCATATATTTT. Protein product: CASSGQGWGNTIYF.